These 16 T cell receptor beta chains share one sample of origin, sequenced in a study of vaccination effects on CD4 cells after COVID-19. Subsequent to about 10 days of culture, CD4+ T cells were isolated. These receptors lack a known antigen. Generated by immunoSEQ multiplex PCR, the TCRdb table keeps only in-frame clones and is missing some. Of under 50,000 clones listed, about 75% are singletons. The sample in question was CD4+ T cells from PBMCs cultured without peptide, obtained before COVID-19 vaccination. The origin of the receptors is a human donor who had a prior SARS-CoV-2 infection.

The V and J genes are TRBV10-1 and TRBJ2-3; 13 positions agree with TRBD2. V lost 3 bases to trimming and J lost 4 bases; unmatched junction nucleotides: 4. This CDR3 has 16 amino acids. Germline CDR1 is WNHNN and CDR2 is SYGVQD (reference sequence). The CDR3 DNA sequence: TGCGCCAGCAGTGACACTAGCGGGGGGGCCCCAGATACGCAGTATTTT. This codes for CASSDTSGGAPDTQYF.

Only a few counts were recorded for this clone. This chain connects TRBV4-1 to TRBJ1-2; D is undetermined. V lost 2 bases, J lost 3 bases, and 19 bases lay in between. The CDR3 sequence is 17 residues long. Germline V gives CDR1 MGHRA, CDR2 YSYEKL. CDR3 residues: CASSQPGWSDGHYGYTF. The CDR3 DNA sequence: TGCGCCAGCAGCCAACCGGGGTGGAGTGACGGGCACTATGGCTACACCTTC.

For this clone: One end of the junction does not line up with germline, which may come from a read error. The chain has TRBV6-5 and TRBJ2-7, with 12 bases matching TRBD2. Germline assignment: CDR1 MNHEY and CDR2 SVGAGI. The CDR3 covers 13 residues. The CDR3 is CASSRKSSGRGFF. The CDR3 region has the DNA TGTGCCAGCAGTCGAAAATCTAGCGGGAGGGGTTTCTTC.

The chain carries TRBV19 and TRBJ1-2, with D tentatively TRBD1 (6 bases). V was clipped by 1 base and J by 4 bases, with 7 bases between them. This CDR3 contains 13 residues. Germline CDR1 and CDR2: LNHDA and SQIVND (reference sequence). CDR3 sequence reads: CASSIVGGYGYTF. Here the CDR3 DNA reads TGTGCCAGTAGTATAGTAGGGGGCTATGGCTACACCTTC.

The chain joins TRBV28 to TRBJ2-3, with D possibly matching TRBD1 (6 bases). Per the germline V gene, CDR1 is MDHEN and CDR2 is SYDVKM. The CDR3 contains 13 residues. Trimming shortened V by 6 bases and J by 3 bases, and 10 bases separated the two germline ends. Here the CDR3 DNA reads TGTGCCAGCAGACAGACAGGTACAGATACGCAGTATTTT. Its translation is CASRQTGTDTQYF. Based on the CDR3 plus reference TRBV28 and TRBJ2-3, the full variable domain is DVKVTQSSRYLVKRTGEKVFLECVQDMDHENMFWYRQDPGLGLRLIYFSYDVKMKEKGDIPEGYSVSREKKERFSLILESASTNQTSMYLCASRQTGTDTQYFGPGTRLTVL.

The chain has TRBV24-1 and TRBJ2-7; D tentatively reads TRBD1 or TRBD2 (5 bases each). Trimming took off 9 bases at V and 0 bases at J, with 11 bases between the two ends. The CDR3 loop spans 13 amino acids. The germline V gene encodes CDR1 KGHDR and CDR2 SFDVKD. The CDR3 DNA is TGTGCCACCGGGGACCGGAACTCCTACGAGCAGTACTTC. As protein: CATGDRNSYEQYF.

The chain joins TRBV5-5 to TRBJ2-5; 7 bases map to TRBD1. The CDR3 spans 16 residues. The V segment lost 4 bases and the J segment 1 base; nucleotides outside the gene matches: 10. Germline loops: CDR1 SGHKS, CDR2 YYEKEE (reference sequence). DNA of the CDR3: TGTGCCAGCAGCCCGGACAGGAGTACCTTCCAAGAGACCCAGTACTTC. Translation: CASSPDRSTFQETQYF.

This chain joins TRBV5-1 and TRBJ2-7; D gene unclear. Trimming cost V 0 bases and J 3 bases, with 4 bases left between them. Germline-derived CDR1 and CDR2 are SGHRS and YFSETQ. The CDR3 covers 12 residues. The CDR3 spells CASSLVGYEQYF. The DNA for the CDR3 is TGCGCCAGCAGCTTGGTAGGCTACGAGCAGTACTTC.

This clone was picked up a small number of times. This chain connects TRBV9 to TRBJ2-2; perhaps TRBD2 as D (6 bases). CDR3 length: 17 residues. Germline values: CDR1 SGDLS, CDR2 YYNGEE. V was shortened by 0 bases and J by 6 bases, with 18 bases between the two germline ends. CDR3 residues: CASSVAMRGVAAGELFF. In DNA form, the CDR3 reads TGTGCCAGCAGCGTAGCTATGCGCGGGGTGGCGGCCGGGGAGCTGTTTTTT.

CDR3 sequence reads: CSARAETQYF. The CDR3 DNA reads TGCAGTGCTAGAGCGGAGACGCAGTATTTT. This chain uses TRBV20-1 with TRBJ2-3; the D is unclear. Trimming removed 1 base from V and 9 bases from J, with 5 bases in between. Germline V lookup: CDR1 DFQATT, CDR2 SNEGSKA (reference sequence). This CDR3 is built from 10 residues.

This chain uses TRBV11-2 with TRBJ2-5, with 8 bases identical to TRBD2. The CDR3 has 17 residues. CDR1 and CDR2 from the germline V gene are SGHAT and FQNNGV. The junction had 10 bases not matched to a gene; V was cut back by 3 bases and J by 1 base. This chain's CDR3 is CASSFDRGAGVQETQYF. CDR3 nucleotide sequence: TGTGCCAGCAGCTTCGACCGGGGAGCGGGAGTCCAAGAGACCCAGTACTTC.

The gene calls are TRBV6-5 and TRBJ1-2; D unresolved. The germline CDR1 and CDR2 sequences are MNHEY and SVGAGI. This CDR3 has 13 residues. V was pared by 2 bases and J by 4 bases, with 8 bases between. The CDR3 DNA reads TGTGCCAGCAGTTACGCCTCAGCCTATGGCTACACCTTC. It specifies CASSYASAYGYTF.

The chain employs TRBV7-2 and TRBJ2-1; 7 nucleotides align to TRBD1. V trimming: 4 bases; J trimming: 11 bases; junction bases outside the gene matches: 11. There are 14 residues in the CDR3. Germline-derived CDR1 and CDR2 are SGHTA and FQGNSA. CDR3 sequence reads: CASSSSNLGQKQFF. The CDR3, as DNA: TGTGCCAGCAGCTCGAGCAACTTGGGACAGAAGCAGTTCTTC. The whole variable domain, filled in from reference TRBV7-2 and TRBJ2-1, reads GAGVSQSPSNKVTEKGKDVELRCDPISGHTALYWYRQSLGQGLEFLIYFQGNSAPDKSGLPSDRFSAERTGGSVSTLTIQRTQQEDSAVYLCASSSSNLGQKQFFGPGTRLTVL.

This rearrangement joins TRBV20-1 to TRBJ2-1, with 7 bases that match TRBD2. From germline, CDR1 is DFQATT and CDR2 SNEGSKA (reference sequence). J lost 0 bases, V lost 3 bases, and 11 bases had no gene match. The CDR3 extends over 17 amino acids. Written as DNA, the CDR3 is TGCAGTGCTAGTAAGTGGGACTACACCAACTCCTACAATGAGCAGTTCTTC. It translates to CSASKWDYTNSYNEQFF.

This clone turned up a few times. The V gene is TRBV27, the J gene TRBJ2-7, with TRBD1 identical over 7 bases. The junction had 9 bases not matched to a gene; V was cut back by 4 bases and J by 3 bases. CDR3 length: 15 amino acids. Germline CDR1 reads MNHEY; CDR2 reads SMNVEV (reference sequence). CDR3: CASSSSDRWDYEQYF. CDR3 bases: TGTGCCAGCAGTTCGTCGGACAGGTGGGACTACGAGCAGTACTTC.

V usage is TRBV6-5 and J usage is TRBJ2-3; D tentatively reads TRBD1 or TRBD2 (5 bases each). The CDR3 contains 15 residues. Germline V gene sequence: CDR1 MNHEY, CDR2 SVGAGI. V was trimmed by 9 bases and J by 3 bases, leaving 19 bases between them. CDR3 residues: CASSLRGSDTDTQYF. The CDR3 DNA reads TGTGCCAGTTCGCTCCGGGGCAGTGATACAGATACGCAGTATTTT.